The present entry profiles one T cell receptor (beta chain) with its context. The antigen is unknown. The data were taken from a study of CD4 T cells in relation to SARS-CoV-2 and coronaviruses. The wider study: TCR beta CDR3s were sequenced after 10-day antigen culture of PBMCs. The restricting HLA molecule for shared crossreactive spike epitopes was mapped. Study-wide findings and caveats: The assay detects memory recall responses, not culture-primed primary responses.

The CDR3 sequence is 14 residues long. Trimming removed 2 bases from V and 3 bases from J, with 5 bases in between. Germline assignment: CDR1 SGHAT and CDR2 FQNNGV. Repertoires were generated with immunoSEQ multiplex PCR, while TCRdb's copy carries only in-frame clones and drops some. The repertoire has some 37,000 clones, 75% to 85% of them found once; the top ten carry approximately 2.8%. The chain has TRBV11-2 and TRBJ1-6; no reliable D call. Source material: memory CD4+ T cells from PBMCs, cultured in vitro. The sequence derives from an adult with COVID-19. CDR3 DNA sequence: TGTGCCAGCAGCTTATCAGGCTATAATTCACCCCTCCACTTT. Amino acid sequence: CASSLSGYNSPLHF.